This TCR beta chain was captured in a study of cytomegalovirus exposure and HLA in healthy donors. Study results and caveats: Sequencing depth across donors, presence/absence analyses assumed, was roughly uniform. There were some V segments, including TRBV6-2 and TRBV6-3, excluded as indistinguishable.

Both 60 Vbeta primers and 13 Jbeta primers went into the PCR. Method: immunoSEQ multiplex PCR; TCRdb's copy keeps in-frame clones and lacks some. The sample shows about 120,000 clones, about 76% of them seen only once. The ends were cut back, 4 bases at V and 3 bases at J, with 18 bases in the middle. This CDR3 is 17 amino acids long. Germline CDR1 LGHNA, CDR2 YNFKEQ. As regards this clone: Its antigen is undetermined.

The sample was PBMCs. The receptor was isolated from a woman in her thirties or forties in good health and CMV-seropositive. The genes are TRBV4-2 and TRBJ2-2; possibly TRBD2 for D (7 bases). The CDR3 here is CASSPAGERGYTGELFF. CDR3 nucleotides: TGTGCCAGCAGCCCGGCAGGGGAGCGGGGATACACCGGGGAGCTGTTTTTT.